These T cell receptor beta chains were read from a single sample in a study of blood T cell repertoires in COVID-19. Sequencing was performed with immunoSEQ multiplex PCR; in TCRdb, only in-frame clones are kept and a portion is missing. Among 300,000 or so clones listed, roughly nine tenths were seen once. Sequenced sample: peripheral blood. These receptors were obtained from a man aged 18 to 30 who had recovered from COVID-19. CDR3s include the opening cysteine and the closing phenylalanine or tryptophan. D genes are given only for firm matches. The size entry is marked missing in some rows and otherwise reads once, few, many or a size class.

abundance: .
len: 17
j_gene: TRBJ2-7
v_gene: TRBV6-2/TRBV6-3
d_gene: TRBD2
CDR3nt: TGTGCCAGCAGTCCCTACAGGACTAGCGGGGGGAGTTACGAGCAGTACTTC
CDR3aa: CASSPYRTSGGSYEQYF

abundance: .
len: 17
j_gene: TRBJ2-7
v_gene: TRBV5-1
d_gene: TRBD2
CDR3nt: TGCGCCAGCAGCTTGTATAGCGGGAGCGCCGGGCGGTACGAGCAGTACTTC
CDR3aa: CASSLYSGSAGRYEQYF

abundance: .
len: 14
j_gene: TRBJ1-1
v_gene: TRBV11-2
d_gene: .
CDR3nt: TGTGCCAGCATCCCCGACAGGACCCCAGCTGAAGCTTTCTTT
CDR3aa: CASIPDRTPAEAFF

abundance: .
len: 14
j_gene: TRBJ2-7
v_gene: TRBV29-1
d_gene: .
CDR3nt: TGCAGCGGGACTGTGGGCACGAGCTCCTACGAGCAGTACTTC
CDR3aa: CSGTVGTSSYEQYF

abundance: few
len: 12
j_gene: TRBJ2-1
v_gene: TRBV2
d_gene: .
CDR3nt: TGTGCCAGCAGTGGGGAAGTAGGGGCTATGTTCTTC
CDR3aa: CASSGEVGAMFF

abundance: .
len: 16
j_gene: TRBJ2-2
v_gene: TRBV19
d_gene: TRBD2
CDR3nt: TGTGCCAGTAGGAGACTAGCGGGAGTCGAAACCGGGGAGCTGTTTTTT
CDR3aa: CASRRLAGVETGELFF

abundance: .
len: 16
j_gene: TRBJ2-1
v_gene: TRBV27
d_gene: .
CDR3nt: TGTGCCAGCAGTTTAAAGGGCGGGACAGTTACCAATGAGCAGTTCTTC
CDR3aa: CASSLKGGTVTNEQFF

abundance: .
len: 14
j_gene: TRBJ1-2
v_gene: TRBV6-2/TRBV6-3
d_gene: .
CDR3nt: TGTGCCAGCAGTCTACAGGGTTTTAACTATGGCTACACCTTC
CDR3aa: CASSLQGFNYGYTF

abundance: .
len: 13
j_gene: TRBJ1-2
v_gene: TRBV29-1
d_gene: .
CDR3nt: TGCAGCGTTGAAAGTAGGACAGTCTATGGCTACACCTTC
CDR3aa: CSVESRTVYGYTF

abundance: once
len: 14
j_gene: TRBJ2-7
v_gene: TRBV7-9
d_gene: .
CDR3nt: TGTGCCAGCAGCTTAGGACAGACTCCCTACGAGCAGTACTTC
CDR3aa: CASSLGQTPYEQYF

abundance: .
len: 12
j_gene: TRBJ2-1
v_gene: TRBV5-1
d_gene: .
CDR3nt: TGCGCCAGCAGCGAGGGCTCCGGGGAGCAGTTCTTC
CDR3aa: CASSEGSGEQFF

abundance: .
len: 13
j_gene: TRBJ1-2
v_gene: TRBV2
d_gene: .
CDR3nt: TGTGCCAGCAGTGAACAGGGTGTATATGGCTACACCTTC
CDR3aa: CASSEQGVYGYTF

abundance: .
len: 14
j_gene: TRBJ2-7
v_gene: TRBV18
d_gene: TRBD1
CDR3nt: TGTGCCAGCTCACCACTGGACAGGGTGGCCGAGCAGTACTTC
CDR3aa: CASSPLDRVAEQYF

abundance: .
len: 15
j_gene: TRBJ2-1
v_gene: TRBV25-1
d_gene: .
CDR3nt: TGTGCCAGCAGTGCTGGACAGCACTCCTACAATGAGCAGTTCTTC
CDR3aa: CASSAGQHSYNEQFF

abundance: .
len: 13
j_gene: TRBJ2-1
v_gene: TRBV6-4
d_gene: .
CDR3nt: TGTGCCAGCAGCGCAGGGGTATACAATGAGCAGTTCTTC
CDR3aa: CASSAGVYNEQFF

abundance: .
len: 15
j_gene: TRBJ2-3
v_gene: TRBV5-1
d_gene: TRBD1
CDR3nt: TGCGCCAGCAGCTCCCGGGACAGGTTCACAGATACGCAGTATTTT
CDR3aa: CASSSRDRFTDTQYF

abundance: once
len: 16
j_gene: TRBJ1-4
v_gene: TRBV7-9
d_gene: TRBD1
CDR3nt: TGTGCCAGCAGCTTAGCCCTGACAGGGGAGTATGAAAAACTGTTTTTT
CDR3aa: CASSLALTGEYEKLFF

abundance: .
len: 15
j_gene: TRBJ2-3
v_gene: TRBV6-6
d_gene: .
CDR3nt: TGTGCCAGCAGTTACTCGGGACTGAGGGCAGATACGCAGTATTTT
CDR3aa: CASSYSGLRADTQYF

abundance: .
len: 15
j_gene: TRBJ2-7
v_gene: TRBV4-2
d_gene: TRBD1
CDR3nt: TGTGCCAGCAGCCAAGAAGGGGACAGCTCCTACGAGCAGTACTTC
CDR3aa: CASSQEGDSSYEQYF

abundance: .
len: 20
j_gene: TRBJ1-1
v_gene: TRBV7-6
d_gene: TRBD1
CDR3nt: TGTGCCAGCAGCTCCACCGGGACAGGAGGCTCCACGGGGATGAACACTGAAGCTTTCTTT
CDR3aa: CASSSTGTGGSTGMNTEAFF

abundance: .
len: 19
j_gene: TRBJ1-6
v_gene: TRBV6-6
d_gene: TRBD1
CDR3nt: TGTGCCAGCAGTCGGGGCCTCCTGGCAGGGGGCCTTTATAATTCACCCCTCCACTTT
CDR3aa: CASSRGLLAGGLYNSPLHF

abundance: .
len: 15
j_gene: TRBJ1-5
v_gene: TRBV18
d_gene: .
CDR3nt: TGTGCCAGCTCACTCGTTAGAGGATCGGTTCAGCCCCAGCATTTT
CDR3aa: CASSLVRGSVQPQHF

abundance: .
len: 17
j_gene: TRBJ2-3
v_gene: TRBV7-8
d_gene: TRBD1
CDR3nt: TGTGCCAGCAGCGTACTGGGACAGGGGTTTAGCACAGATACGCAGTATTTT
CDR3aa: CASSVLGQGFSTDTQYF

abundance: .
len: 13
j_gene: TRBJ1-5
v_gene: TRBV18
d_gene: .
CDR3nt: TGTGCCAGCTCCCCCGGGGGGGACCAGCCCCAGCATTTT
CDR3aa: CASSPGGDQPQHF

abundance: .
len: 14
j_gene: TRBJ2-7
v_gene: TRBV6-5
d_gene: .
CDR3nt: TGTGCCAGCAGCGGAGGGCTCTGGGTCTGGGAGCAGTACTTC
CDR3aa: CASSGGLWVWEQYF

abundance: .
len: 15
j_gene: TRBJ2-1
v_gene: TRBV5-1
d_gene: .
CDR3nt: TGCGCCAGCAGCTTGGGTCTAGCTGGCTACAATGAGCAGTTCTTC
CDR3aa: CASSLGLAGYNEQFF

abundance: .
len: 12
j_gene: TRBJ2-2
v_gene: TRBV15
d_gene: .
CDR3nt: TGTGCCACCAGCATAAACACCGGGGAGCTGTTTTTT
CDR3aa: CATSINTGELFF

abundance: .
len: 16
j_gene: TRBJ1-4
v_gene: TRBV19
d_gene: .
CDR3nt: TGTGCCAGTAGCCGGTTCGGCGGGGGAGAAGGTGAAAAACTGTTTTTT
CDR3aa: CASSRFGGGEGEKLFF

abundance: .
len: 14
j_gene: TRBJ1-4
v_gene: TRBV2
d_gene: TRBD1
CDR3nt: TGTGCCAGCAGTGGCGGGACAGGGGGTGAAAAACTGTTTTTT
CDR3aa: CASSGGTGGEKLFF

abundance: .
len: 15
j_gene: TRBJ2-1
v_gene: TRBV5-6
d_gene: TRBD2
CDR3nt: TGTGCCAGCAGCTGGGGACTAGCAAGTCTAAATGAGCAGTTCTTC
CDR3aa: CASSWGLASLNEQFF

abundance: .
len: 15
j_gene: TRBJ2-1
v_gene: TRBV11-2
d_gene: TRBD2
CDR3nt: TGTGCCAGCAGCTTCAGCGGGGCCACGTGGGATGAGCAGTTCTTC
CDR3aa: CASSFSGATWDEQFF